This T cell receptor (beta chain) appears in the sequencing data of a study of T cell changes during pregnancy in multiple sclerosis. V lost 10 bases and J lost 6; bases outside the gene matches: 13. Germline V CDR1 and CDR2: WNHNN, SYGVQD (reference sequence). The CDR3 loop spans 14 amino acids. Produced via immunoSEQ multiplex PCR; TCRdb's table is partial and in-frame only. The table has around 58,000 clones, 91% seen once. The sequencing used peripheral blood, collected before pregnancy. The rearrangement uses TRBV10-1 and TRBJ2-3; 7 positions match TRBD1. The receptor was isolated from a female donor with multiple sclerosis, enrolled in a pregnancy study. CDR3 sequence (DNA): TGCGCCACCACAGGGGATAGGAGTCGGGATACGCAGTATTTT. The encoded protein is CATTGDRSRDTQYF.